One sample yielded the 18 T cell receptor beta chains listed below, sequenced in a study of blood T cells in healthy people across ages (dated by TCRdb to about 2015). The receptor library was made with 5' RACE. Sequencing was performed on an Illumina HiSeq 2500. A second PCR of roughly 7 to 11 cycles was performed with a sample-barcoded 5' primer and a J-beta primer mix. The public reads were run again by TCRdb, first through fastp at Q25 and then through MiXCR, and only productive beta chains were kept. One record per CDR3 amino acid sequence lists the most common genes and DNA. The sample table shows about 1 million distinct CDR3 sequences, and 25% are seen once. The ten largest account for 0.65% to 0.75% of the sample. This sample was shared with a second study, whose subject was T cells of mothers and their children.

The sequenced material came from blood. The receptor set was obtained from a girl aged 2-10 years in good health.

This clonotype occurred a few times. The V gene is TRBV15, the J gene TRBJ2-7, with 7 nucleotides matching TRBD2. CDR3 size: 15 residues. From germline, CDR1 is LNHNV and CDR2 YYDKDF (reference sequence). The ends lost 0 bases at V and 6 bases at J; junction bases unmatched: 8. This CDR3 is CATSRDRGGAFEQYF. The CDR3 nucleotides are TGTGCCACCAGCAGAGATCGGGGAGGGGCATTCGAGCAGTACTTC. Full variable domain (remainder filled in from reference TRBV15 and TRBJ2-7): DAMVIQNPRYQVTQFGKPVTLSCSQTLNHNVMYWYQQKSSQAPKLLFHYYDKDFNNEADTPDNFQSRRPNTSFCFLDIRSPGLGDTAMYLCATSRDRGGAFEQYFGPGTRLTVT.

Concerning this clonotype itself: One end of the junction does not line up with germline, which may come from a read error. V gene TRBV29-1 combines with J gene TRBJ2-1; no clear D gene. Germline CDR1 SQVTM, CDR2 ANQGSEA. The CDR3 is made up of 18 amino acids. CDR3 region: CSVELANTDSSSHNEQFF. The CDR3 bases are TGCAGCGTTGAGTTGGCAAATACCGATTCCAGCTCCCACAATGAGCAGTTCTTC.

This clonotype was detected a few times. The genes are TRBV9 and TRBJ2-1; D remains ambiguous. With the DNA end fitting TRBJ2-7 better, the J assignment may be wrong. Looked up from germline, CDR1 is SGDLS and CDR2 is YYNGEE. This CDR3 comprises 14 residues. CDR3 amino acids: CASSVDSVNSEQYF. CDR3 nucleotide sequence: TGTGCCAGCAGCGTCGACTCGGTTAATAGCGAGCAGTACTTC.

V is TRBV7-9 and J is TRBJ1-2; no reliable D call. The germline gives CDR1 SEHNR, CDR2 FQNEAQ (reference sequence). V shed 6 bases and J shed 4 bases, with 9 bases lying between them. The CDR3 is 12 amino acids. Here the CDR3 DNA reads TGTGCCAGCAGGCAGATCACCTATGGCTACACCTTC. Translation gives CASRQITYGYTF. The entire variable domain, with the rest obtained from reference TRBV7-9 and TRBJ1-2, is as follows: DTGVSQNPRHKITKRGQNVTFRCDPISEHNRLYWYRQTLGQGPEFLTYFQNEAQLEKSRLLSDRFSAERPKGSFSTLEIQRTEQGDSAMYLCASRQITYGYTFGSGTRLTVV.

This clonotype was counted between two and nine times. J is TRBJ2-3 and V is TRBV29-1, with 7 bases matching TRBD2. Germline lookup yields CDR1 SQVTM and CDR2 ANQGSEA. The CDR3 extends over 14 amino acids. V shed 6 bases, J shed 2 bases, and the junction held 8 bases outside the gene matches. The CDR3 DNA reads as TGCAGCGTGCCCCCGGCGGGAGTCACAGATACGCAGTATTTT. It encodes CSVPPAGVTDTQYF.

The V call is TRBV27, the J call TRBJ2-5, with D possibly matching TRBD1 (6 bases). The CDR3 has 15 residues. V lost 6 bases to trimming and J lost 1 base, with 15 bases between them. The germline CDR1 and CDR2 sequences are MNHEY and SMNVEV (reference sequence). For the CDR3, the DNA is TGTGCCAGCAGCGAGACAGGAGCTTCCCAAGAGACCCAGTACTTC. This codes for CASSETGASQETQYF.

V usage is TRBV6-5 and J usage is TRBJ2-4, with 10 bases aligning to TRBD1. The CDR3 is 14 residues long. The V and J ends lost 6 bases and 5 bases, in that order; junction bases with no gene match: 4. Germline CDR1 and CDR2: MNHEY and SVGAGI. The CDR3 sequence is CASSRQGAQNIQYF. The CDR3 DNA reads TGTGCCAGCAGCCGACAGGGGGCACAAAACATTCAGTACTTC.

CDR3 DNA sequence: TGCGCCAGCAGTGGGGGCTTGACAGGGGCGGGGATCTACGAGCAGTACTTC. Its translation is CASSGGLTGAGIYEQYF. The genes are TRBV10-2 and TRBJ2-7, with 8 bases lining up with TRBD1. The germline V gene has CDR1 WSHSY and CDR2 SAAADI. This CDR3 region has 17 residues. Unmatched junction bases numbered 14, after V lost 4 bases and J lost 3 bases.

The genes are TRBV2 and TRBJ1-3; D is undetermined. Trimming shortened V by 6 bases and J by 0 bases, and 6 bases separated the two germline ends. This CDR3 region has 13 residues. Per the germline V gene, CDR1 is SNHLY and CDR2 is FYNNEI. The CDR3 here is CASRPNSGNTIYF. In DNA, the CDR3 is TGTGCCAGCAGACCGAACTCTGGAAACACCATATATTTT.

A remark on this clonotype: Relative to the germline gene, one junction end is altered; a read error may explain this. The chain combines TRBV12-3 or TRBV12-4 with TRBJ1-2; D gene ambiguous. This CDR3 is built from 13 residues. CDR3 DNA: TGTGCCAGCAGCACCGGCCCGAACTATGACTACACCTTC. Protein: CASSTGPNYDYTF.

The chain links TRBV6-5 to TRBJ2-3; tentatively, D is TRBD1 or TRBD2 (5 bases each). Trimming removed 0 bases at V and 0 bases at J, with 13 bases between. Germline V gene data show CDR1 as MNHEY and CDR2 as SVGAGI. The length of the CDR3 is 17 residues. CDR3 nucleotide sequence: TGTGCCAGCAGTTACTCGACTCCAGGGACCAGCACAGATACGCAGTATTTT. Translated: CASSYSTPGTSTDTQYF.

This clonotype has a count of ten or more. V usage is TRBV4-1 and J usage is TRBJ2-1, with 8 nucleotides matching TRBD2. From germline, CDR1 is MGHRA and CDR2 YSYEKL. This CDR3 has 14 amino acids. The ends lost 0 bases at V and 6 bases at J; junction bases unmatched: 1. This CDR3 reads CASSQEGLVNEQFF. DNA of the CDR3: TGCGCCAGCAGCCAAGAGGGACTAGTCAATGAGCAGTTCTTC.

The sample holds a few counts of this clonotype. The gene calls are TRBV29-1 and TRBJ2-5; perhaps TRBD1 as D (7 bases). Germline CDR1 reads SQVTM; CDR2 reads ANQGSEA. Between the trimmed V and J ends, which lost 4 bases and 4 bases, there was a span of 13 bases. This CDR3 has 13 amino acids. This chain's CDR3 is CSVGVQGGETQYF. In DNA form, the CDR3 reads TGCAGCGTTGGTGTCCAGGGGGGAGAGACCCAGTACTTC.

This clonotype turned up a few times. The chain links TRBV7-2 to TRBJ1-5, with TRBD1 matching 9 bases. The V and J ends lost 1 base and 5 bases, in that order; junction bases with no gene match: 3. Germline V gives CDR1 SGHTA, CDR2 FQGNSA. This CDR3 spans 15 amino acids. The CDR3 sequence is CASSLEGQGYQPQHF. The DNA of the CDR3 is TGTGCCAGCAGCTTAGAGGGACAGGGATATCAGCCCCAGCATTTT.

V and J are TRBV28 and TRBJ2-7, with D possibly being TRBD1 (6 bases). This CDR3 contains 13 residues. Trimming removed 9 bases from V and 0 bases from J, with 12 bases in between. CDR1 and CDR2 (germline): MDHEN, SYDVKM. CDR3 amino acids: CASGQPSSYEQYF. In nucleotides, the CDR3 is TGTGCCAGTGGACAGCCGAGCTCCTACGAGCAGTACTTC.

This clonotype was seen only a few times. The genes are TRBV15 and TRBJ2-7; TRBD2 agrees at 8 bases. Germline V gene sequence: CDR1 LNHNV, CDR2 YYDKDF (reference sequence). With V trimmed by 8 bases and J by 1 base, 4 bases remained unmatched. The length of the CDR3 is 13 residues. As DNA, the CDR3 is TGTGCCACCCGGGGGGGCCAATCCTACGAGCAGTACTTC. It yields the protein CATRGGQSYEQYF.

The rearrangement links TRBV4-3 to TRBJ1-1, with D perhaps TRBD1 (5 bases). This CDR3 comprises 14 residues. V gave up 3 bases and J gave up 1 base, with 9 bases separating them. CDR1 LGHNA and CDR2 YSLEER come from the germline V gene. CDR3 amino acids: CASSHAQGNTEAFF. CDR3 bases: TGCGCCAGCAGCCATGCGCAGGGGAACACTGAAGCTTTCTTT.

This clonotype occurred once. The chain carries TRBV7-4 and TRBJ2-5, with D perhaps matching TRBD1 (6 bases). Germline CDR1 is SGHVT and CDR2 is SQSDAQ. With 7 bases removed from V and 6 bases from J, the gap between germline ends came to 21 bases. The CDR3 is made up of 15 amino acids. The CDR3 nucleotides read TGTGCCAGCACCCTAGGGGGTAGGAAGGAAAAGACCCAGTACTTC. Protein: CASTLGGRKEKTQYF.